This entry is about one TCR beta chain. Its antigen is currently unknown. The data are from a study of cytomegalovirus exposure and HLA in healthy donors. Study-level information: The same platform was used for the 120 or so validation repertoires as for the roughly 700 first-cohort repertoires, as reported in a later analysis.

Study-level results: Rare TCR sequences dominated, though some public TCRs recurred in many donors. Subsequent analysis of the 120 or so validation repertoires found a tendency for first-cohort TCR clusters to co-occur. Overall, about 160 TCR beta chains were annotated as cytomegalovirus-associated.

The data were produced by immunoSEQ multiplex PCR, yet TCRdb's version contains in-frame clones alone and is incomplete. The data hold fewer than 130,000 clones, with over 85% observed a single time. The receptor comes from a woman younger than 35 in good health and CMV-seronegative. The sample comprised PBMCs.

The CDR3 reads CSVEGTSGGYSSYNEQFF. As DNA, the CDR3 is TGCAGCGTTGAAGGGACTAGCGGGGGTTATAGCTCCTACAATGAGCAGTTCTTC. The rearrangement uses TRBV29-1 and TRBJ2-1, with 13 nucleotides matching TRBD2. The CDR3 runs to 18 residues. The V gene's germline CDR1 is SQVTM and CDR2 ANQGSEA. Germline trimming cut 1 base from V and 0 bases from J; bases unmatched to any gene: 6.